This TCR beta chain comes out of a study of monozygotic twins with inflammatory bowel disease. Notes on this clonotype: Antigen specificity is unknown.

Collection yielded approximately 2.6 ml of blood per donor. Every TCR library consumed 3500 ng of total RNA. With roughly 16 and 10 cycles respectively, two nested PCRs were carried out on TCRalpha and TCRbeta cDNA. For each CDR3 protein, TCRdb gives one entry from its re-call of the 5' RACE reads, without DNA. The repertoire table contains roughly 140,000 distinct CDR3 sequences. Whole-study findings and limits: IBD patients displayed reduced TCRbeta diversity (inverse Simpson) when set against healthy co-twins.

The TCR comes from a human donor with ulcerative colitis or Crohn's disease, or a healthy co-twin of an affected twin (not recorded which). Sequenced material: blood.

CDR3 sequence: CSARTGQETQYF. The V and J genes are TRBV29-1 and TRBJ2-5; TCRdb picks TRBD1, but there is no DNA to check that call. CDR1 SQVTM and CDR2 ANQGSEA come from the germline V gene. The CDR3 is 12 residues long.